The present TCR beta chain was sequenced within a study of CD8 T cells in Susac syndrome. V lost 2 bases and J 9 bases, leaving 11 bases between the germline ends. In germline, CDR1 is GTSNPN, CDR2 SVGIG (reference sequence). CDR3 length equals 12 residues. An amount of RNA that ranged from about 0.45 to 1 ug was reverse transcribed with random hexamers. A multiplex approach, immunoSEQ multiplex PCR, amplified TCR beta CDR3 across 54 Vbeta and 13 Jbeta. TCRdb independently ran MiXCR on the immunoSEQ multiplex PCR reads; one entry per CDR3 protein. Among about 210,000 distinct CDR3 sequences, 95% were seen once, and the ten largest hold around 0.099%.

The receptor was derived from a human donor with multiple sclerosis. V is TRBV30 and J is TRBJ2-1, with D possibly TRBD1 on 6 matching bases. The source material was CD4+ T cells from PBMCs. CDR3 residues: CAWSQGNGEQFF. CDR3 nucleotide sequence: TGTGCCTGGAGTCAGGGGAACGGTGAGCAGTTCTTC. Full variable domain (rest looked up from reference TRBV30 and TRBJ2-1): SQTIHQWPATLVQPVGSPLSLECTVEGTSNPNLYWYRQAAGRGLQLLFYSVGIGQISSEVPQNLSASRPQDRQFILSSKKLLLSDSGFYLCAWSQGNGEQFFGPGTRLTVL.